These T cell receptor beta chains were read from a single sample in a study of regulatory dendritic cells for organ transplantation. Libraries were prepared by immunoSEQ multiplex PCR; TCRdb keeps only in-frame clonotypes and omits some of them. The top ten hold less than 0.11% of the sample, which has tens of thousands of clones, roughly 85% seen once. Sequencing input: naive CD4+ T cells from blood. These receptors were obtained from a human donor in good health. The CDR3 runs from the conserved cysteine through the conserved F or W. The D gene is left open where the match is weak. Expanded clones get a size class; other rows say once, few or many, or leave the size out.

>TRBJ2-7|TRBD1|TRBV6-6|NA|14
TGTGCCAGCAGATCCGGGACAGGGCAATACGAGCAGTACTTC
CASRSGTGQYEQYF
>TRBJ2-5|TRBD2|TRBV4-2|once|17
TGTGCCAGCAGCCAAGGGACTAGCGGGGGTTTCCAAGAGACCCAGTACTTC
CASSQGTSGGFQETQYF
>TRBJ2-5|TRBD2|TRBV5-1|NA|15
TGCGCCAGCAGCTTCAGCCCCGGGGGGCAAGAGACCCAGTACTTC
CASSFSPGGQETQYF
>TRBJ1-1|NA|TRBV7-6|NA|14
TGTGCCAGCAGCTTATACGAGGCGGGCACTGAAGCTTTCTTT
CASSLYEAGTEAFF
>TRBJ2-1|TRBD2|TRBV9|NA|14
TGTGCCAGCAGCGTTGGCGGGGGGGACAATGAGCAGTTCTTC
CASSVGGGDNEQFF
>TRBJ1-1|NA|TRBV27|NA|11
TGTGCCAGCAGTTACGGGACAGAAGCTTTCTTT
CASSYGTEAFF
>TRBJ1-4|NA|TRBV5-6|NA|15
TGTGCCAGCAGCTTGACCGGAGGGGCAGGTGAAAAACTGTTTTTT
CASSLTGGAGEKLFF
>TRBJ2-2|TRBD2|TRBV6-5|NA|15
TGTGCCAGCAGTCGTAGCGGGGCTGGGACCGGGGAGCTGTTTTTT
CASSRSGAGTGELFF
>TRBJ1-5|NA|TRBV5-1|NA|14
TGCGCCAGCAGCTTGGAGGCAGGGGACCAGCCCCAGCATTTT
CASSLEAGDQPQHF
>TRBJ2-7|NA|TRBV19|NA|13
TGTGCCAGTAGTCCACCAGGCAAATACGAGCAGTACTTC
CASSPPGKYEQYF
>TRBJ2-5|NA|TRBV6-5|few|12
TGTGCCAGCAGTGGGACTCTACAAACCCAGTACTTC
CASSGTLQTQYF
>TRBJ1-4|NA|TRBV6-1|few|14
TGTGCCAGCAGTGAAGCCCTGACTAATGAAAAACTGTTTTTT
CASSEALTNEKLFF
>TRBJ1-4|NA|TRBV6-5|NA|15
TGTGCCAGCAGTTTCAGCGGGCTTAACGATGAAAAACTGTTTTTT
CASSFSGLNDEKLFF
>TRBJ1-1|NA|TRBV7-9|once|15
TGTGCCAGCAGCTTAGATCCCGGAGGGAACACTGAAGCTTTCTTT
CASSLDPGGNTEAFF
>TRBJ2-5|TRBD1|TRBV6-5|NA|15
TGTGCCAGCAGTTACCGGGACAGGGCCTCCGAGACCCAGTACTTC
CASSYRDRASETQYF
>TRBJ1-3|NA|TRBV4-2|NA|14
TGTGCCAGCAGCCAAGACGGCTCTGGAAACACCATATATTTT
CASSQDGSGNTIYF
>TRBJ1-5|TRBD1|TRBV5-1|NA|14
TGCGCCAGCAGCAAGACAGGGGGGGGTCAGCCCCAGCATTTT
CASSKTGGGQPQHF
>TRBJ2-3|NA|TRBV6-1|NA|13
TGTGCCAGCAGTCTACTGCGCACAGATACGCAGTATTTT
CASSLLRTDTQYF
>TRBJ2-1|TRBD2|TRBV12-5|NA|17
TGTGCTAGTGGTTTGGCCCTCCTAGCGGGGGTTAGGAATGAGCAGTTCTTC
CASGLALLAGVRNEQFF
>TRBJ2-2|NA|TRBV27|NA|15
TGTGCCAGCAGTTTAAGGGCAGGGCTCACCGGGGAGCTGTTTTTT
CASSLRAGLTGELFF
>TRBJ1-5|TRBD1|TRBV18|NA|16
TGTGCCAGCTCACCCTCGACAGGGGACAGCAATCAGCCCCAGCATTTT
CASSPSTGDSNQPQHF
>TRBJ2-1|NA|TRBV18|NA|14
TGTGCCAGCACCCCCGGGGTTTCCTACAATGAGCAGTTCTTC
CASTPGVSYNEQFF
>TRBJ1-2|NA|TRBV5-1|NA|13
TGCGCCAGCAGCTTGGCCAGTAACTATGGCTACACCTTC
CASSLASNYGYTF
>TRBJ1-6|TRBD1|TRBV5-1|NA|18
TGCGCCAGCAGCTCCGGGACAGGGTCCAATGCCTATAATTCACCCCTCCACTTT
CASSSGTGSNAYNSPLHF
>TRBJ2-1|NA|TRBV29-1|NA|19
TGCAGCGTTGCCGGGACAAATTCGCCGGGGTTAAGCTCCTACAATGAGCAGTTCTTC
CSVAGTNSPGLSSYNEQFF
>TRBJ1-5|NA|TRBV4-1|few|15
TGCGCCAGCAGCCTTATCGAGGGTAGGAATCAGCCCCAGCATTTT
CASSLIEGRNQPQHF
>TRBJ2-7|TRBD1|TRBV18|NA|14
TGTGCCAGCTCGCCAAGACAGGGAGCCTACGAGCAGTACTTC
CASSPRQGAYEQYF
>TRBJ1-2|TRBD1|TRBV5-4|NA|17
TGTGCCAGCAGCTTGTATGTCGGGACAGGGGGTTTTCGTGGCTACACCTTC
CASSLYVGTGGFRGYTF
>TRBJ2-3|TRBD1|TRBV7-8|NA|17
TGTGCCAGCAGCCCACGATCCGAGACAGGGGGCCGGGATACGCAGTATTTT
CASSPRSETGGRDTQYF
>TRBJ1-3|NA|TRBV7-9|few|14
TGTGCCAGCAGCTTAGGGGGCCTGGGAAACACCATATATTTT
CASSLGGLGNTIYF
>TRBJ2-5|NA|TRBV19|NA|14
TGTGCCAGTAGTATAACAGGGTGGGGAGAGACCCAGTACTTC
CASSITGWGETQYF
>TRBJ2-2|NA|TRBV4-2|NA|13
TGTGCCAGCAGCAAAGACGGGGTCGGGGAGCTGTTTTTT
CASSKDGVGELFF
>TRBJ2-2|TRBD2|TRBV11-3|NA|14
TGTGCCAGCAGCTCCGGGACTAGGGCCGGGGAGCTGTTTTTT
CASSSGTRAGELFF
>TRBJ1-2|NA|TRBV7-9|once|13
TGTGCCAGCAGCTTAGACAGCTTCTATGGCTACACCTTC
CASSLDSFYGYTF
>TRBJ1-3|NA|TRBV27|NA|15
TGTGCCAGCAGTTTAGTGGGGAGCTTTGGAAACACCATATATTTT
CASSLVGSFGNTIYF
>TRBJ2-1|TRBD2|TRBV18|NA|18
TGTGCCAGCTCACCACCGAAAGGGACTAGCGGGCTTTACAATGAGCAGTTCTTC
CASSPPKGTSGLYNEQFF
>TRBJ1-6|TRBD1|TRBV9|NA|16
TGTGCCAGCAGCTCCCATAATCGGGGACAGACATCACCCCTCCACTTT
CASSSHNRGQTSPLHF
>TRBJ2-7|TRBD1|TRBV5-8|NA|14
TGTGCCAGCAGCTTGGGGCAGGGGGTGCGCGAGCAGTACTTC
CASSLGQGVREQYF
>TRBJ2-1|TRBD2|TRBV19|NA|15
TGTGCCAGTAGTCAGATAGCGGGGTCCTCCAATGAGCAGTTCTTC
CASSQIAGSSNEQFF
>TRBJ1-6|NA|TRBV27|NA|17
TGTGCCAGCAGTTTATCGACGGTGGCAGGGCCTAATTCACCCCTCCACTTT
CASSLSTVAGPNSPLHF
>TRBJ2-2|TRBD2|TRBV10-3|once|16
TGTGCCATCAGTGGCCTAGCGGGGGGAAACACCGGGGAGCTGTTTTTT
CAISGLAGGNTGELFF
>TRBJ2-7|TRBD1|TRBV6-5|NA|14
TGTGCCAGCAGGAAGACAGGGGTGAGCAACGAGCAGTACTTC
CASRKTGVSNEQYF
>TRBJ2-7|NA|TRBV6-5|NA|14
TGTGCCAGCAGTTCAGGATATTACAATTACGAGCAGTACTTC
CASSSGYYNYEQYF
>TRBJ1-4|TRBD1|TRBV4-1|NA|15
TGCGCCAGCAGCCAAGATGACAGGGGGGATGAAAAACTGTTTTTT
CASSQDDRGDEKLFF